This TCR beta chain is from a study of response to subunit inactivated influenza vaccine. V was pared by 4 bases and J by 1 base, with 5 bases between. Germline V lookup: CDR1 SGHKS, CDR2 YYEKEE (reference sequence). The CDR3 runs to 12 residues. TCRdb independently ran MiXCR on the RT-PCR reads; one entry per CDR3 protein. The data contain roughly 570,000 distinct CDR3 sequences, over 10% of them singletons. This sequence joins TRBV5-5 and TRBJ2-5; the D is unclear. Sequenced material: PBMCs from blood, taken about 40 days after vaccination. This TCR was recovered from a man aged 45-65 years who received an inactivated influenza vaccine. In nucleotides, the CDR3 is TGTGCCAGCAGCGCTTTCCAAGAGACCCAGTACTTC. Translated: CASSAFQETQYF.